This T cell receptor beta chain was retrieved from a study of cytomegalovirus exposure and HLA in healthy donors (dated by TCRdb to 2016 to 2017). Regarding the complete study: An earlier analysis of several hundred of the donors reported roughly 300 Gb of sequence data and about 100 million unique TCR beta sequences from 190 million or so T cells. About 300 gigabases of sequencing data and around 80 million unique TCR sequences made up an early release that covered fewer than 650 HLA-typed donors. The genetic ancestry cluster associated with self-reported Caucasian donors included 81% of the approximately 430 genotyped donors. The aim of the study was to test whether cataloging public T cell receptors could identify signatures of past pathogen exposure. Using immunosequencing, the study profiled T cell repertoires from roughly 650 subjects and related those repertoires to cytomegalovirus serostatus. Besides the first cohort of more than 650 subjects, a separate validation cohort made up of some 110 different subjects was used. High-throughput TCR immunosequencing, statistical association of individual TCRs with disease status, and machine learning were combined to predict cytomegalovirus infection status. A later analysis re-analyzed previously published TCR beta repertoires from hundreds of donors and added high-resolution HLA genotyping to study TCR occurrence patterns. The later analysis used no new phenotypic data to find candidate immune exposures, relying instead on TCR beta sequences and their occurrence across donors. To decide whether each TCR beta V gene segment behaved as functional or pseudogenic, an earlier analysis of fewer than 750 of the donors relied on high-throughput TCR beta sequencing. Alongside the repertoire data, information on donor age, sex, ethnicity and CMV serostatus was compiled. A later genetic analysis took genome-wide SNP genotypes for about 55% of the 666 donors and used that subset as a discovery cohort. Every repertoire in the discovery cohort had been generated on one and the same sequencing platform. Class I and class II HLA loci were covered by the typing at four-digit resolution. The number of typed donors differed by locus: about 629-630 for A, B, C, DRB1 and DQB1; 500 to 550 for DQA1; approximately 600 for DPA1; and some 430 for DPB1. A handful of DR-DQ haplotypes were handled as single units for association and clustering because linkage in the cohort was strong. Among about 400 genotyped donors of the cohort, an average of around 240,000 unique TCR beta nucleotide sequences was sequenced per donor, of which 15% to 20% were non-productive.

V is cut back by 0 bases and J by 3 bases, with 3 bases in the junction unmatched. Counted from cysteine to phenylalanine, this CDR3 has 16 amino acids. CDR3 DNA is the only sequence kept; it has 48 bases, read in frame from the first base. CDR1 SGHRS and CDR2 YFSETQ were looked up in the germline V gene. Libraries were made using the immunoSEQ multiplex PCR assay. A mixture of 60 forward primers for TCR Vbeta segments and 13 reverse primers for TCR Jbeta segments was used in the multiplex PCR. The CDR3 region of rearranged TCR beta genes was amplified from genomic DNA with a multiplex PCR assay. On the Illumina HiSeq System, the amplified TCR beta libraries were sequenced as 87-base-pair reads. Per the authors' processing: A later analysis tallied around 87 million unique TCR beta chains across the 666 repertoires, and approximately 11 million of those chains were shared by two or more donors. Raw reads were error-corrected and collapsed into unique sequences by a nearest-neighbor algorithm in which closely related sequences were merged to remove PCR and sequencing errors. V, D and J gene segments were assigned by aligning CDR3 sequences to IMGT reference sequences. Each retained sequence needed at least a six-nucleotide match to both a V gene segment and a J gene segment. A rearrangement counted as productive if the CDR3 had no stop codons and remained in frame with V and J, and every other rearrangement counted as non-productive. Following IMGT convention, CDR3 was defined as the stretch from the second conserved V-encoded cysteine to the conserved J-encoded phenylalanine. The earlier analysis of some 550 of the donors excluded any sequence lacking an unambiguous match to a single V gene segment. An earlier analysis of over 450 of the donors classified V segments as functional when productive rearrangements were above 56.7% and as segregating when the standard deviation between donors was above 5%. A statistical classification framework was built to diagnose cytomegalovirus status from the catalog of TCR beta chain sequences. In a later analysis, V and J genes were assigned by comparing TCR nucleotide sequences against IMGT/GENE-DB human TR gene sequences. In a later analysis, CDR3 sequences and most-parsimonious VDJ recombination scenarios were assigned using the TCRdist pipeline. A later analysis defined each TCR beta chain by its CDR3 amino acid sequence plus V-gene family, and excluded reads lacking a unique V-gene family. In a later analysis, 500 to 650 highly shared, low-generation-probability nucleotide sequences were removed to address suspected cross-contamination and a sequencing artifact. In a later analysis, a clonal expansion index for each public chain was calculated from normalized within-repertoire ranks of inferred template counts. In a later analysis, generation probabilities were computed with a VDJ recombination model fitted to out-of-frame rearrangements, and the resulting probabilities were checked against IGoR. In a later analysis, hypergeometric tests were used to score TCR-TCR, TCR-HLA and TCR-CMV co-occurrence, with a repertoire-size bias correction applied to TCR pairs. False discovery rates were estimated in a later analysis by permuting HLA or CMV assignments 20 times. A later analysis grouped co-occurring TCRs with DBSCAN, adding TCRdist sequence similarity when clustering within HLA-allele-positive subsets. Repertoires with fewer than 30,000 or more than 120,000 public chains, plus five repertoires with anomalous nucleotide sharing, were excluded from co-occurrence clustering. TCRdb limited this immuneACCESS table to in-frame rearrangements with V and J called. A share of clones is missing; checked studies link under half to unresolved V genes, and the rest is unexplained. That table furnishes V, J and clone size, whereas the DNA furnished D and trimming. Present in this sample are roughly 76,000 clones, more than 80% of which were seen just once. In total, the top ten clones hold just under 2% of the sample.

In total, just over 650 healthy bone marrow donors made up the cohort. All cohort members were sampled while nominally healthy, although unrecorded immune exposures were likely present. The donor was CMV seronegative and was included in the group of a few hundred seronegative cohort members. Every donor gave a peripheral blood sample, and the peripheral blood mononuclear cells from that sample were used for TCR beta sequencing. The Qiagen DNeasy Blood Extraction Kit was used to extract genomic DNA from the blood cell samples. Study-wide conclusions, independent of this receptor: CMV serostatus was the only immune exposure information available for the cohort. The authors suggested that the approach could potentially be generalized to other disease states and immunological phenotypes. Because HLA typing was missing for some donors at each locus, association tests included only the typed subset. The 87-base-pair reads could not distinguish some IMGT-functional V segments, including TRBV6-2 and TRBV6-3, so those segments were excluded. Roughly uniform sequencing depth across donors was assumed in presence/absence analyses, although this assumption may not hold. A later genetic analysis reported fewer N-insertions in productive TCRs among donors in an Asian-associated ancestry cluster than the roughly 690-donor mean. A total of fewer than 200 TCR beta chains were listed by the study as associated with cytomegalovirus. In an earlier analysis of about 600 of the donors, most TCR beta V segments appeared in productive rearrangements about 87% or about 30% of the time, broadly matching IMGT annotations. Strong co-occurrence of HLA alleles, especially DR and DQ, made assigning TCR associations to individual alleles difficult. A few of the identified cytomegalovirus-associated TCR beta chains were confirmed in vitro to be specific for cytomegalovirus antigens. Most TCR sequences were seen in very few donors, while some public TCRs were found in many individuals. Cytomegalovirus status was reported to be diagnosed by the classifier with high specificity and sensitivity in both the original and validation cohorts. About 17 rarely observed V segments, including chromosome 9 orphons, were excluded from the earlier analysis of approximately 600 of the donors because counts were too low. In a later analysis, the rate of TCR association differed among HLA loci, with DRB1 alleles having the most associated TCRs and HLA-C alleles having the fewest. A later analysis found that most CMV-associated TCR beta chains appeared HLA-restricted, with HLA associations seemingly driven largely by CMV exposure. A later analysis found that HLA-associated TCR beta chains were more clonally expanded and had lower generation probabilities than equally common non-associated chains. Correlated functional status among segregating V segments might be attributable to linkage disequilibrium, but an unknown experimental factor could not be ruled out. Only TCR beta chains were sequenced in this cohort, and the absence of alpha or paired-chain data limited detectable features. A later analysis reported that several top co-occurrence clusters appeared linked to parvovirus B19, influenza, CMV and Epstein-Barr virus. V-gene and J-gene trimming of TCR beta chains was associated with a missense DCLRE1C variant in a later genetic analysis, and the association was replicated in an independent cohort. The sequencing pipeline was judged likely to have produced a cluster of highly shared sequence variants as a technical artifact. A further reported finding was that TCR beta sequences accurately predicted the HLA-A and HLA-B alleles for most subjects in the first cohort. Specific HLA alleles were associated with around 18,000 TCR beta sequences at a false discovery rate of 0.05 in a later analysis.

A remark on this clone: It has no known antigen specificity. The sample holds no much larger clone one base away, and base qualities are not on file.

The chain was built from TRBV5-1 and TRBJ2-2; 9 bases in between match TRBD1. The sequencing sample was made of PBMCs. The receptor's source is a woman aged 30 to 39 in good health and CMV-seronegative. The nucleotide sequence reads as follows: TGCGCCAGCAGCTTGGCCGGGACAGGGTACACCGGGGAGCTGTTTTTT. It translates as CASSLAGTGYTGELFF.